The text below deals with one T cell receptor (beta chain). In the authors' methods: Reference gene primer amplification gave estimated nucleated cell counts. TCRdb's copy holds only in-frame clones and misses some; the assay was immunoSEQ multiplex PCR. That table gives V, J and clone size, and the DNA gave D and trimming. The data contain around 160,000 clones, 70% to 90% of them singletons. These data come from a study of blood T cell repertoires in COVID-19. Looking at the study overall: Sample material is recorded as cDNA or gDNA derived from T cells, B-cell-depleted T cells, or PBMCs.

Sequencing input: peripheral blood. The TCR comes from a woman in her 40s with active or convalescent COVID-19.

CDR3 in DNA: TGTGCCAGCAGCTTGGGACCCGGGACAGCAAATTCACCCCTCCACTTT. It encodes CASSLGPGTANSPLHF. The rearrangement uses TRBV5-5 and TRBJ1-6; the match to TRBD1 covers 7 bases. The V segment lost 0 bases and the J segment 7 bases; nucleotides outside the gene matches: 7. Germline CDR1 is SGHKS and CDR2 is YYEKEE (reference sequence). The CDR3 length is 16 residues.